The next 16 T cell receptor beta chains were all read from a single sample in a study of shared clonotypes between healthy human individuals. TCRdb's copy holds only in-frame clones and misses some; the assay was immunoSEQ multiplex PCR. The repertoire includes under 600,000 clones, 95% to 98% of them detected once, and 0.3% sits in the top ten. Naive CD8 cells, CD45RO-negative and positively selected for CCR7, excluded terminally differentiated effector memory CD45RA+ cells. Material: naive CD8+ T cells sorted from blood. The receptors here all came from a man aged 25-40 years in good health.

This rearrangement joins TRBV30 to TRBJ2-7; a possible D gene is TRBD1 (5 bases). The length of the CDR3 is 14 residues. Trimming shortened V by 2 bases and J by 3 bases, and 14 bases separated the two germline ends. CDR1 and CDR2 from the germline V gene are GTSNPN and SVGIG (reference sequence). The CDR3 DNA follows: TGTGCCTGGAGTCGGGCAGGGAATTTCTACGAGCAGTACTTC. This codes for CAWSRAGNFYEQYF.

This chain links TRBV28 with TRBJ2-3; D might be TRBD1 or TRBD2, each matching 6 bases. V lost 3 bases to trimming and J lost 2 bases, with 21 bases between them. CDR1 and CDR2 from the germline V gene are MDHEN and SYDVKM. The CDR3 is made up of 18 amino acids. The CDR3 region is CASSFESLRGDITDTQYF. The CDR3 DNA reads as TGTGCCAGCAGTTTTGAATCTCTAAGGGGGGACATCACAGATACGCAGTATTTT. Full variable domain (missing parts from reference TRBV28 and TRBJ2-3): DVKVTQSSRYLVKRTGEKVFLECVQDMDHENMFWYRQDPGLGLRLIYFSYDVKMKEKGDIPEGYSVSREKKERFSLILESASTNQTSMYLCASSFESLRGDITDTQYFGPGTRLTVL.

V usage is TRBV28 and J usage is TRBJ2-7; 9 positions match TRBD1. Germline values: CDR1 MDHEN, CDR2 SYDVKM. Trimming at V came to 5 bases and at J to 3 bases, leaving 8 bases not matched to a gene. There are 15 residues in the CDR3. The CDR3 protein is CASSHSGQGRYEQYF. CDR3 bases: TGTGCCAGCAGTCACTCGGGACAGGGACGCTACGAGCAGTACTTC.

This CDR3 reads CASSQDYHSRSEQFF. CDR3 DNA: TGCGCCAGCAGCCAAGATTACCACTCTAGGAGTGAGCAGTTCTTC. The chain is built from TRBV4-3 and TRBJ2-1; D gene uncertain. Germline V gene sequence: CDR1 LGHNA, CDR2 YSLEER. The V end was cut by 0 bases, the J end by 9 bases, with 15 bases between. This CDR3 has 15 amino acids.

The J gene is TRBJ1-2, the V gene TRBV4-1, with 9 bases lining up with TRBD1. V gave up 2 bases and J gave up 5 bases; unmatched junction bases: 3. CDR3 length: 14 amino acids. Germline CDR1 is MGHRA and CDR2 is YSYEKL. CDR3 sequence reads: CASSQPTGGYGYTF. The CDR3 DNA reads TGCGCCAGCAGCCAACCGACAGGGGGATATGGCTACACCTTC.

V gene TRBV27 combines with J gene TRBJ2-1; unclear D gene. Trimming cost V 0 bases and J 4 bases, with 10 bases left between them. In germline, CDR1 is MNHEY, CDR2 SMNVEV (reference sequence). This CDR3 contains 15 residues. CDR3 sequence: CASSLSNFQYNEQFF. CDR3 bases: TGTGCCAGCAGTTTATCGAACTTCCAGTACAATGAGCAGTTCTTC.

V gene TRBV6-5 combines with J gene TRBJ2-7; D is undetermined. Germline CDR1 reads MNHEY; CDR2 reads SVGAGI. Trimming stripped 5 bases from V and 1 base from J, with 15 bases between. The CDR3 extends over 15 amino acids. This CDR3 is CASSLTPLPSYEQYF. The CDR3 DNA is TGTGCCAGCAGTCTTACTCCCCTACCTTCCTACGAGCAGTACTTC.

The rearrangement joins TRBV7-6 to TRBJ2-1, with a tentative D call TRBD1 (7 bases). CDR1 is SGHVS and CDR2 is FNYEAQ in the germline V gene. Trimming left V 5 bases short and J 11 bases short, with 13 bases between. The length of the CDR3 is 12 residues. CDR3 sequence: CASSPAGGKQFF. CDR3 bases: TGTGCCAGCAGCCCCGCAGGGGGGAAGCAGTTCTTC.

Comments on this clone: The same CDR3 arises from other DNA sequences in this sample as well. The V and J genes are TRBV2 and TRBJ2-1, with D tentatively TRBD1 (5 bases). There are 10 residues in the CDR3. The V end lost 6 bases, the J end lost 9 bases, and 6 bases lay between the germline ends. Germline CDR1 SNHLY, CDR2 FYNNEI. CDR3 in amino acids: CASRGREQFF. The CDR3 nucleotides read TGTGCCAGCAGGGGGCGTGAGCAGTTCTTC. Using reference TRBV2 and TRBJ2-1 for the parts outside the CDR3, the full variable domain is EPEVTQTPSHQVTQMGQEVILRCVPISNHLYFYWYRQILGQKVEFLVSFYNNEISEKSEIFDDQFSVERPDGSNFTLKIRSTKLEDSAMYFCASRGREQFFGPGTRLTVL.

The V call is TRBV7-9, the J call TRBJ1-4; tentatively, D is TRBD1 (6 bases). CDR3 length: 17 amino acids. Trimming removed 5 bases at V and 4 bases at J, with 20 bases between. The germline V gene has CDR1 SEHNR and CDR2 FQNEAQ (reference sequence). CDR3 sequence reads: CASSRDLRQDFNEKLFF. The DNA for the CDR3 is TGTGCCAGCAGCCGAGACCTCCGACAGGACTTTAATGAAAAACTGTTTTTT.

In this sample, this clone turned up once. The chain carries TRBV11-2 and TRBJ1-2; 8 bases align to TRBD1. Trimming at V came to 1 base and at J to 5 bases, leaving 12 bases not matched to a gene. This CDR3 is 17 amino acids long. CDR1 and CDR2 (germline): SGHAT, FQNNGV. This CDR3 is CASSLGPVGTGSYGYTF. CDR3 in DNA: TGTGCCAGCAGCTTAGGCCCGGTAGGGACAGGTTCTTATGGCTACACCTTC.

The chain links TRBV7-8 to TRBJ2-1, with D perhaps TRBD1 (6 bases). V gave up 5 bases and J gave up 9 bases, with 20 bases separating them. The germline CDR1 and CDR2 sequences are SGHVS and FQNEAQ. CDR3 length equals 15 residues. CDR3 bases: TGTGCCAGCAGCAAACCTGGGCAGGGGTGGGGTGAGCAGTTCTTC. Amino acid sequence: CASSKPGQGWGEQFF.

The chain is built from TRBV7-9 and TRBJ2-7; TRBD2 is a possible D gene (6 bases). With 10 bases removed from V and 0 bases from J, the gap between germline ends came to 13 bases. Germline V lookup: CDR1 SEHNR, CDR2 FQNEAQ (reference sequence). The CDR3 totals 13 residues. The CDR3 DNA sequence: TGTGCCACCAACCCCGGGAGCTCCTACGAGCAGTACTTC. It yields the protein CATNPGSSYEQYF.

The V gene is TRBV29-1, the J gene TRBJ2-1, with D perhaps TRBD2 (6 bases). Trimming left V 4 bases short and J 7 bases short, with 23 bases between. There are 16 residues in the CDR3. In germline, CDR1 is SQVTM, CDR2 ANQGSEA. The CDR3 here is CSVVGADGSLFNEQFF. CDR3 sequence (DNA): TGCAGCGTTGTTGGGGCGGACGGGAGTTTATTTAATGAGCAGTTCTTC.

The rearrangement links TRBV27 to TRBJ2-2; D call uncertain. The CDR3 is 17 residues long. Germline CDR1 reads MNHEY; CDR2 reads SMNVEV (reference sequence). V was shortened by 1 base and J by 0 bases, with 12 bases between the two germline ends. In DNA, the CDR3 is TGTGCCAGCAGTTTATGGTGGAGTGGAGCGAACACCGGGGAGCTGTTTTTT. It is translated as CASSLWWSGANTGELFF.

CDR3 DNA: TGCGCCAGCAGCTTGGTCGGGACAGGGGTGAGCTCCTACAATGAGCAGTTCTTC. As protein: CASSLVGTGVSSYNEQFF. The chain carries TRBV5-1 and TRBJ2-1, with 10 positions matching TRBD1. With V trimmed by 0 bases and J by 0 bases, 6 bases remained unmatched. This CDR3 region has 18 residues. Germline V gives CDR1 SGHRS, CDR2 YFSETQ.